Listed below are T cell receptor beta chains from one sample, sequenced in a study of blood T cell repertoires in COVID-19. Profiling relied on immunoSEQ multiplex PCR, and the TCRdb table lists in-frame clones only, not all of them. The sample lists 90,000 to 100,000 clones, under 85% occurring once. The sample taken for sequencing was peripheral blood. These receptor sequences come from a man in his 70s with acute or convalescent COVID-19. Each CDR3 is given with its conserved first and last residue. D genes are given only for firm matches. Size is stated for part of the rows, as once, few or many counts, or as a class when the clone is expanded.

d_call: NA
v_call: TRBV21-1
j_call: TRBJ1-6
clone_size: NA
cdr3_nt: TGTGCCAGCAACAGTTCACCCCTCCACTTT
cdr3_aa: CASNSSPLHF

d_call: TRBD2
v_call: TRBV29-1
j_call: TRBJ2-7
clone_size: NA
cdr3_nt: TGCAGCGCAAACCTAGCGGGTGCAGATCGGTACTTC
cdr3_aa: CSANLAGADRYF

d_call: NA
v_call: TRBV19
j_call: TRBJ1-3
clone_size: many
cdr3_nt: TGTGCCAGTAGTATGGTGGCAAACACCATATATTTT
cdr3_aa: CASSMVANTIYF

d_call: NA
v_call: TRBV3-1/TRBV3-2
j_call: TRBJ2-5
clone_size: NA
cdr3_nt: TGTGCCAGCAGCCCCTACCCCCACCCCCAAGAGACCCAGTACTTC
cdr3_aa: CASSPYPHPQETQYF

d_call: NA
v_call: TRBV10-3
j_call: TRBJ2-5
clone_size: NA
cdr3_nt: TGTGCCATCGGGGCAGGGGGGGAGACCCAGTACTTC
cdr3_aa: CAIGAGGETQYF

d_call: NA
v_call: TRBV20-1
j_call: TRBJ2-1
clone_size: NA
cdr3_nt: TGCACCGTTTCGTTCGGTGCTATTCGGTTCTTC
cdr3_aa: CTVSFGAIRFF

d_call: TRBD1
v_call: TRBV6-6
j_call: TRBJ2-7
clone_size: NA
cdr3_nt: TGTGCCAGCAGTTACTCGCCCGGACAGGCCTCCTACGAGCAGTACTTC
cdr3_aa: CASSYSPGQASYEQYF

d_call: NA
v_call: TRBV6-4
j_call: TRBJ1-3
clone_size: once
cdr3_nt: TGTGCCAGCAGGGTGGGTGGAGGGCCCGTCTCATTGAGCTCTGGAAACACCATATATTTT
cdr3_aa: CASRVGGGPVSLSSGNTIYF

d_call: TRBD1
v_call: TRBV19
j_call: TRBJ2-2
clone_size: NA
cdr3_nt: TGTGCCAGCGGGTCGACAGGGGTGACCGGGGAGCTGTTTTTT
cdr3_aa: CASGSTGVTGELFF

d_call: TRBD2
v_call: TRBV3-1/TRBV3-2
j_call: TRBJ2-1
clone_size: once
cdr3_nt: TGTGCCAGCAGCGTGGGGACTAGCGGGAGGGCCTACAATGAGCAGTTCTTC
cdr3_aa: CASSVGTSGRAYNEQFF

d_call: NA
v_call: TRBV9
j_call: TRBJ1-1
clone_size: NA
cdr3_nt: TGTGCCAGTAGCGTAGCTGGGGGGGCAGTTACCACTGAAGCTTTCTTT
cdr3_aa: CASSVAGGAVTTEAFF

d_call: TRBD2
v_call: TRBV7-9
j_call: TRBJ2-1
clone_size: NA
cdr3_nt: TGTGCCAGCAGCTTACTGGGCGGGAGGGCCGTTGAGCAGTTCTTC
cdr3_aa: CASSLLGGRAVEQFF

d_call: TRBD1
v_call: TRBV18
j_call: TRBJ2-6
clone_size: NA
cdr3_nt: TGTGCCAGCGGTCAGGGGGCGCAAGCTGGGGCCAACGTCCTGACTTTC
cdr3_aa: CASGQGAQAGANVLTF

d_call: TRBD1
v_call: TRBV24-1
j_call: TRBJ2-5
clone_size: NA
cdr3_nt: TGTGCCACCAGTGATGGACAGGGGGTGGAGACCCAGTACTTC
cdr3_aa: CATSDGQGVETQYF

d_call: TRBD1
v_call: TRBV9
j_call: TRBJ2-3
clone_size: NA
cdr3_nt: TGTGCCAGCAGCGAGCCCCTGGACAGGACGACTAGCACAGATACGCAGTATTTT
cdr3_aa: CASSEPLDRTTSTDTQYF

d_call: NA
v_call: TRBV25-1
j_call: TRBJ2-7
clone_size: many
cdr3_nt: TGTGCCAGCAGTGGGGCAGCTTCCTACGAGCAGTACTTC
cdr3_aa: CASSGAASYEQYF

d_call: NA
v_call: TRBV5-6
j_call: TRBJ2-3
clone_size: NA
cdr3_nt: TGTGCCAGCAGCAGGGGAGGAGCACTGGATACGCAGTATTTT
cdr3_aa: CASSRGGALDTQYF

d_call: TRBD2
v_call: TRBV5-4
j_call: TRBJ2-1
clone_size: once
cdr3_nt: TGTGCCAGCAGCTCCCCACTAGCGGGAGAGGGTGAGCAGTTCTTC
cdr3_aa: CASSSPLAGEGEQFF

d_call: NA
v_call: TRBV28
j_call: TRBJ1-2
clone_size: NA
cdr3_nt: TGTGCCAGCAGTTTGCGACAGGTCGCCGTCGGCTATGGCTACACCTTC
cdr3_aa: CASSLRQVAVGYGYTF

d_call: TRBD1
v_call: TRBV2
j_call: TRBJ2-7
clone_size: few
cdr3_nt: TGTGCCAGCAGCTCAGCCGGGACAGGGTCTGACGAGCAGTACTTC
cdr3_aa: CASSSAGTGSDEQYF

d_call: TRBD1
v_call: TRBV10-3
j_call: TRBJ2-7
clone_size: NA
cdr3_nt: TGTGCCATCAGACCGCTGACAGGGGGCCCCGTCATCGAGCAGTACTTC
cdr3_aa: CAIRPLTGGPVIEQYF

d_call: NA
v_call: TRBV28
j_call: TRBJ2-5
clone_size: NA
cdr3_nt: TGTGCCAGCAGTTTATGGTCCCCGGATACTACCGGCCAAGAGACCCAGTACTTC
cdr3_aa: CASSLWSPDTTGQETQYF

d_call: NA
v_call: TRBV5-4
j_call: TRBJ1-1
clone_size: NA
cdr3_nt: TGTGCCAGCGGCGCGGGGGCCATAGACGTTTTCTTT
cdr3_aa: CASGAGAIDVFF

d_call: TRBD1
v_call: TRBV15
j_call: TRBJ1-2
clone_size: NA
cdr3_nt: TGTGCCACCAGCAGAGATTTAGAGACAGGGGATGGCTACACCTTC
cdr3_aa: CATSRDLETGDGYTF

d_call: TRBD1
v_call: TRBV9
j_call: TRBJ2-7
clone_size: few
cdr3_nt: TGTGCCAGCAGCCTAGACGGGACAGACTACGAGCAGTACTTC
cdr3_aa: CASSLDGTDYEQYF

d_call: NA
v_call: TRBV14
j_call: TRBJ1-1
clone_size: NA
cdr3_nt: TGTGCCAGCAGCCGCCAGACTGCGCTCGGAGCTTTCTTT
cdr3_aa: CASSRQTALGAFF

d_call: NA
v_call: TRBV18
j_call: TRBJ1-4
clone_size: NA
cdr3_nt: TGTGCCAGCTCACCAAAACCACAGGGTGCGTCTAATGAAAAACTGTTTTTT
cdr3_aa: CASSPKPQGASNEKLFF

d_call: TRBD1
v_call: TRBV19
j_call: TRBJ2-3
clone_size: NA
cdr3_nt: TGTGCCAGTGCTAAAGGGACAGGGTTCGATACGCAGTATTTT
cdr3_aa: CASAKGTGFDTQYF

d_call: TRBD1
v_call: TRBV7-4
j_call: TRBJ1-5
clone_size: NA
cdr3_nt: TGTGCCAGCAGCTTGGGCAGGGGGCTCGATCAGCCCCAGCATTTT
cdr3_aa: CASSLGRGLDQPQHF

d_call: NA
v_call: TRBV5-1
j_call: TRBJ1-2
clone_size: NA
cdr3_nt: TGCGCCAGCAGCTTGATCGGGGGGAACTATGGCTACACCTTC
cdr3_aa: CASSLIGGNYGYTF

d_call: NA
v_call: TRBV28
j_call: TRBJ1-6
clone_size: NA
cdr3_nt: TGTGCCAGCAGCTTGGGGGGACCCTATAATTCACCCCTCCACTTT
cdr3_aa: CASSLGGPYNSPLHF

d_call: TRBD1
v_call: TRBV4-2
j_call: TRBJ2-2
clone_size: NA
cdr3_nt: TGTGCCAGCAGCCAAGATTTAGCAGGGGGGAACACCGGGGAGCTGTTTTTT
cdr3_aa: CASSQDLAGGNTGELFF

d_call: TRBD1
v_call: TRBV6-5
j_call: TRBJ1-5
clone_size: NA
cdr3_nt: TGTGCCAGCAGGCCGACAGGGGATCTTAGGCAGCCCCAGCATTTT
cdr3_aa: CASRPTGDLRQPQHF

d_call: NA
v_call: TRBV27
j_call: TRBJ2-1
clone_size: NA
cdr3_nt: TGTGCCAGCAGGGGCTCGGGAGTCCGCTACAATGAGCAGTTCTTC
cdr3_aa: CASRGSGVRYNEQFF

d_call: TRBD1
v_call: TRBV7-8
j_call: TRBJ2-7
clone_size: NA
cdr3_nt: TGTGCCAGCAGCCCACAGGGGCACGAGCAGTACTTC
cdr3_aa: CASSPQGHEQYF

d_call: NA
v_call: TRBV27
j_call: TRBJ2-2
clone_size: NA
cdr3_nt: TGTGCCAGCAGTTTTGAGAGGAACACCGGGGAGCTGTTTTTT
cdr3_aa: CASSFERNTGELFF

d_call: TRBD2
v_call: TRBV27
j_call: TRBJ2-3
clone_size: NA
cdr3_nt: TGTGCCAGCAGTTTACGGGAAACTAGCGGGGTCACAGATACGCAGTATTTT
cdr3_aa: CASSLRETSGVTDTQYF

d_call: NA
v_call: TRBV19
j_call: TRBJ2-6
clone_size: NA
cdr3_nt: TGTGCCAGTACCCCCCAACGGGTCCGGTACAAGATCTCTGGGGCCAACGTCCTGACTTTC
cdr3_aa: CASTPQRVRYKISGANVLTF

d_call: TRBD1
v_call: TRBV5-1
j_call: TRBJ2-2
clone_size: NA
cdr3_nt: TGCGCCAGCACGCCCCTCGGACAGGGAGACACCGGGGAGCTGTTTTTT
cdr3_aa: CASTPLGQGDTGELFF

d_call: TRBD2
v_call: TRBV4-1
j_call: TRBJ2-7
clone_size: once
cdr3_nt: TGCGCCAGCAGCCAACGACTAGCGGGCGGCGAGCAGTACTTC
cdr3_aa: CASSQRLAGGEQYF

d_call: NA
v_call: TRBV4-1
j_call: TRBJ1-5
clone_size: few
cdr3_nt: TGCGCCAGCAGCCAAGAAGGTGTGGGGCCGTCAAGGGATCAGCCCCAGCATTTT
cdr3_aa: CASSQEGVGPSRDQPQHF

d_call: NA
v_call: TRBV28
j_call: TRBJ1-6
clone_size: few
cdr3_nt: TGTGCCAGCTCGCGACAGTTGGGTTCACCCCTCCACTTT
cdr3_aa: CASSRQLGSPLHF

d_call: TRBD1
v_call: TRBV27
j_call: TRBJ2-7
clone_size: NA
cdr3_nt: TGTGCCAGCAGTCCCTTACCCGGACAGGGGGCCCTCGAGCAGTACTTC
cdr3_aa: CASSPLPGQGALEQYF

d_call: TRBD2
v_call: TRBV3-1/TRBV3-2
j_call: TRBJ2-3
clone_size: NA
cdr3_nt: TGTGCCAGCAGCCCCTTAGCGGGGAGCACAGATACGCAGTATTTT
cdr3_aa: CASSPLAGSTDTQYF

d_call: NA
v_call: TRBV7-2
j_call: TRBJ1-4
clone_size: NA
cdr3_nt: TGTGCCAGCAGCCCGAGACAGGTGACGAATGAAAAACTGTTTTTT
cdr3_aa: CASSPRQVTNEKLFF

d_call: NA
v_call: TRBV19
j_call: TRBJ2-7
clone_size: once
cdr3_nt: TGTGCCAGTAGTGCGCAGGGGGGACCCTACGAGCAGTACTTC
cdr3_aa: CASSAQGGPYEQYF

d_call: NA
v_call: TRBV11-2
j_call: TRBJ2-5
clone_size: once
cdr3_nt: TGTGCCAGCAGCTTAGGGGCGGGGCATCAAGAGACCCAGTACTTC
cdr3_aa: CASSLGAGHQETQYF

d_call: TRBD2
v_call: TRBV11-3
j_call: TRBJ2-1
clone_size: NA
cdr3_nt: TGTGCCAGCAGCTTTTTAATGGGGGAGGGTCTTTACAATGAGCAGTTCTTC
cdr3_aa: CASSFLMGEGLYNEQFF

d_call: TRBD1
v_call: TRBV6-4
j_call: TRBJ2-3
clone_size: NA
cdr3_nt: TGTGCCACCACTCTCACAGGGGCGGGCACAGATACGCAGTATTTT
cdr3_aa: CATTLTGAGTDTQYF

d_call: NA
v_call: TRBV2
j_call: TRBJ1-5
clone_size: NA
cdr3_nt: TGTGCCAGCAGCGAACAGGCAACCTTCAATCAGCCCCAGCATTTT
cdr3_aa: CASSEQATFNQPQHF